Following are 7 T cell receptor beta chains from one sample sequenced in a study of CD8 T cells in Susac syndrome. RNA was extracted with the RNeasy kit, and a quantity of roughly 0.5 to 1 ug was reverse transcribed using random hexamers. TCRdb ran MiXCR on the immunoSEQ multiplex PCR reads and lists one entry per CDR3 protein. The profile shows 100,000 to 150,000 distinct CDR3 sequences, about 95% of them singletons. Source material: CD4+ T cells from PBMCs. The origin of the receptors is a human donor in good health.

The V and J genes are TRBV29-1 and TRBJ1-1; possibly TRBD1 for D (6 bases). Between the trimmed V and J ends, which lost 6 bases and 0 bases, there was a span of 20 bases. Germline CDR1 and CDR2: SQVTM and ANQGSEA. The CDR3 is 16 residues long. The DNA for the CDR3 is TGCAGCGTCCTACAGGGCCTGGGTGTTATGAACACTGAAGCTTTCTTT. As protein: CSVLQGLGVMNTEAFF. Complete variable domain (other parts from reference TRBV29-1 and TRBJ1-1): SAVISQKPSRDICQRGTSLTIQCQVDSQVTMMFWYRQQPGQSLTLIATANQGSEATYESGFVIDKFPISRPNLTFSTLTVSNMSPEDSSIYLCSVLQGLGVMNTEAFFGQGTRLTVV.

V is TRBV20-1 and J is TRBJ2-3; tentatively, D is TRBD2 (6 bases). Germline lookup yields CDR1 DFQATT and CDR2 SNEGSKA (reference sequence). The V end was cut by 6 bases, the J end by 6 bases, with 16 bases between. The CDR3 spans 13 residues. Here the CDR3 DNA reads TGCAGTGCCGGGGGACGGCTCACGGATACGCAGTATTTT. It translates to CSAGGRLTDTQYF.

This sequence joins TRBV29-1 and TRBJ2-1, with D possibly matching TRBD2 (7 bases). Germline CDR1 is SQVTM and CDR2 is ANQGSEA. This CDR3 is 13 amino acids long. The V gene lost 4 bases and the J gene lost 3 bases, with 10 bases spanning the gap. This chain's CDR3 is CSVAGGGYNEQFF. Here the CDR3 DNA reads TGCAGCGTTGCGGGGGGCGGCTACAATGAGCAGTTCTTC.

The DNA of the CDR3 is TGCGCCAGCAGCTTGGGCTCGGCAGAAGGATCACAGCATTTT. Protein product: CASSLGSAEGSQHF. The chain is built from TRBV5-1 and TRBJ1-5; D gene ambiguous. CDR3 size: 14 residues. V was pared by 0 bases and J by 13 bases, with 17 bases between. The germline V gene encodes CDR1 SGHRS and CDR2 YFSETQ.

The V gene is TRBV7-9, the J gene TRBJ2-1; D might be TRBD2 (6 bases). CDR1 is SEHNR and CDR2 is FQNEAQ in the germline V gene (reference sequence). With 5 bases removed from V and 6 bases from J, the gap between germline ends came to 17 bases. This CDR3 contains 15 residues. The CDR3 loop reads CASSRGLWTINEQFF. CDR3 DNA sequence: TGTGCCAGCAGCCGGGGACTTTGGACAATCAATGAGCAGTTCTTC.

The chain recombines TRBV5-1 with TRBJ1-5, with a possible D match to TRBD1 (5 bases). The V gene's germline CDR1 is SGHRS and CDR2 YFSETQ. V lost 3 bases to trimming and J lost 8 bases, with 12 bases between them. CDR3 length: 13 residues. CDR3 in DNA: TGCGCCAGCAGCTCGGGACCGGGTGAGCCCCAGCATTTT. Translated: CASSSGPGEPQHF.

This chain joins TRBV6-1 and TRBJ2-4; 10 nucleotides align to TRBD2. The V gene's germline CDR1 is MNHNS and CDR2 SASEGT. The trim removed 6 bases at V and 4 bases at J, leaving 9 bases unmatched. CDR3 size: 16 residues. CDR3 residues: CASRPLAGEGKNIQYF. In nucleotides, the CDR3 is TGTGCCAGCAGGCCTCTAGCGGGAGAGGGGAAAAACATTCAGTACTTC.